The 24 T cell receptor beta chains in this list originate from one sample, sequenced in a study of blood T cell repertoires in COVID-19. Method: immunoSEQ multiplex PCR; TCRdb's copy keeps in-frame clones and lacks some. The sample holds about 180,000 clones, about 91% seen once. The sample comprised peripheral blood. These receptors were taken from a woman under 40 with acute or convalescent COVID-19.

V is TRBV3-1 (or the pseudogene TRBV3-2) and J is TRBJ2-1; 8 positions match TRBD2. V lost 7 bases and J lost 8; bases outside the gene matches: 16. The CDR3 loop spans 16 amino acids. Germline CDR1 is LGHDT and CDR2 is YNNKEL (reference sequence). The CDR3 bases are TGTGCCAGCACCCCCTCCGGGAGGCCCGGGGGGGATGAGCAGTTCTTC. Translation gives CASTPSGRPGGDEQFF.

Here the CDR3 reads CASSPLAGHTDTQYF. The CDR3 coding sequence is TGCGCCAGCAGCCCGCTAGCGGGGCACACAGATACGCAGTATTTT. This chain joins TRBV5-1 and TRBJ2-3, with 9 bases aligning to TRBD2. V dropped 4 bases and J dropped 2; count of bases not matched to a gene: 5. There are 15 residues in the CDR3. The V gene's germline CDR1 is SGHRS and CDR2 YFSETQ. Looking up the rest from reference TRBV5-1 and TRBJ2-3 gives the full variable domain: KAGVTQTPRYLIKTRGQQVTLSCSPISGHRSVSWYQQTPGQGLQFLFEYFSETQRNKGNFPGRFSGRQFSNSRSEMNVSTLELGDSALYLCASSPLAGHTDTQYFGPGTRLTVL.

The gene calls are TRBV18 and TRBJ1-1; D is ambiguous. This CDR3 spans 14 amino acids. Trimming cost V 5 bases and J 8 bases, with 18 bases left between them. Germline CDR1 is KGHSH and CDR2 is LQKENI. The chain's CDR3 is CASSGRSTEPEAFF. CDR3 in DNA: TGTGCCAGCTCAGGGAGGTCGACTGAACCCGAAGCTTTCTTT.

The J gene is TRBJ2-3, the V gene TRBV4-1, with D perhaps TRBD1 (5 bases). The V gene's germline CDR1 is MGHRA and CDR2 YSYEKL. With 1 base removed from V and 5 bases from J, the gap between germline ends came to 7 bases. The CDR3 is made up of 13 amino acids. DNA of the CDR3: TGCGCCAGCAGCCAAGTCAGGGTAGATACGCAGTATTTT. Its protein is CASSQVRVDTQYF.

The chain is built from TRBV5-1 and TRBJ2-3, with 8 bases aligning to TRBD1. The V and J ends lost 3 bases and 6 bases, in that order; junction bases with no gene match: 12. The germline V gene encodes CDR1 SGHRS and CDR2 YFSETQ. The CDR3 consists of 16 residues. The CDR3 coding sequence is TGCGCCAGCAGCTACCAGGGGACAGGCTCGATCGATACGCAGTATTTT. Protein sequence: CASSYQGTGSIDTQYF.

V and J are TRBV28 and TRBJ1-2, with 7 bases fitting TRBD1. Germline values: CDR1 MDHEN, CDR2 SYDVKM. J was trimmed by 4 bases and V by 2 bases; bases with no gene match: 10. The CDR3 is 16 residues long. CDR3 DNA: TGTGCCAGCAGTTTAGTCCAAATGACAGGGTCCTATGGCTACACCTTC. Translated, it gives CASSLVQMTGSYGYTF.

The J gene is TRBJ2-1, the V gene TRBV29-1; 16 bases are shared with TRBD2. J lost 7 bases, V lost 7 bases, and 7 bases had no gene match. The CDR3 runs to 15 residues. Germline values: CDR1 SQVTM, CDR2 ANQGSEA. The CDR3 DNA sequence: TGCAGCGGTATCGGGACTAGCGGGAGGGGGAATGAGCAGTTCTTC. This encodes CSGIGTSGRGNEQFF.

A few counts support this clone. This chain connects TRBV21-1 to TRBJ2-7; the DNA was not compared with TRBD1, the D call given in the table. TRBV21-1 is flagged as a pseudogene. This CDR3 comprises 14 residues. The DNA for the CDR3 is TGTGCCAGCAGCAAAGTCCACAGGGGGCATGAGCAGTACTTC. Translation gives CASSKVHRGHEQYF.

V is TRBV27 and J is TRBJ2-1, with 16 bases aligning to TRBD2. Trimming cost V 6 bases and J 4 bases; bases outside gene matches: 9. CDR3 length equals 18 residues. Looked up from germline, CDR1 is MNHEY and CDR2 is SMNVEV (reference sequence). DNA for the CDR3: TGTGCCAGCAGACCGGGACTAGCGGGAGGGCCGCGATACAATGAGCAGTTCTTC. This encodes CASRPGLAGGPRYNEQFF.

This clone occurred once. V gene TRBV24-1 combines with J gene TRBJ2-2, with D uncertain. CDR1 KGHDR and CDR2 SFDVKD come from the germline V gene. The CDR3 is 12 residues long. V lost 6 bases and J lost 2, with 3 bases in between. The CDR3 nucleotides read TGTGCCACCAGTCGTAACACCGGGGAGCTGTTTTTT. It translates to CATSRNTGELFF.

V usage is TRBV18 and J usage is TRBJ2-3; unclear D gene. The CDR3 has 12 residues. Trimming cost V 7 bases and J 8 bases, with 13 bases left between them. The germline V gene encodes CDR1 KGHSH and CDR2 LQKENI. The CDR3 DNA reads TGTGCCAGCTTCAGTACCTCTTTTACGCAGTATTTT. Amino acid sequence: CASFSTSFTQYF.

This chain joins TRBV19 and TRBJ2-1, with 10 bases lining up with TRBD2. The CDR3 has 16 amino acids. Germline loops: CDR1 LNHDA, CDR2 SQIVND (reference sequence). The V and J ends lost 5 bases and 1 base, in that order; junction bases with no gene match: 5. CDR3 in amino acids: CASSGRTSGSYNEQFF. The DNA of the CDR3 is TGTGCCAGTAGTGGACGGACTAGCGGATCCTACAATGAGCAGTTCTTC.

This sequence joins TRBV18 and TRBJ1-1; 8 bases match TRBD1. The CDR3 is made up of 14 amino acids. The J segment lost 5 bases and the V segment lost 2 bases, leaving 4 bases of the junction unmatched. CDR1 and CDR2 from the germline V gene are KGHSH and LQKENI. CDR3 in DNA: TGTGCCAGCTCACCAACGTGGACAGGGACTGAAGCTTTCTTT. Translating it yields CASSPTWTGTEAFF.

This clone appeared a few times. The chain links TRBV13 to TRBJ1-3; D unresolved. CDR1 PRHDT and CDR2 FYEKMQ come from the germline V gene (reference sequence). V lost 2 bases and J lost 1, with 9 bases in between. The CDR3 sequence is 15 residues long. CDR3 nucleotides: TGTGCCAGCAGCTTATATCCGGTTTCTGGAAACACCATATATTTT. It codes for CASSLYPVSGNTIYF. Based on the CDR3 plus reference TRBV13 and TRBJ1-3, the full variable domain is AAGVIQSPRHLIKEKRETATLKCYPIPRHDTVYWYQQGPGQDPQFLISFYEKMQSDKGSIPDRFSAQQFSDYHSELNMSSLELGDSALYFCASSLYPVSGNTIYFGEGSWLTVV.

The J gene is TRBJ2-7, the V gene TRBV28; a possible D gene is TRBD1 (6 bases). The germline gives CDR1 MDHEN, CDR2 SYDVKM. Trimming stripped 5 bases from V and 6 bases from J, with 14 bases between. The CDR3 extends over 13 amino acids. For the CDR3, the DNA is TGTGCCAGCAGTCCCACCGTAGGGGGCGAGCAGTACTTC. Translation gives CASSPTVGGEQYF.

The chain is built from TRBV29-1 and TRBJ1-4; maybe TRBD1 (6 bases). CDR1 and CDR2 (germline): SQVTM, ANQGSEA. The ends were cut back, 7 bases at V and 8 bases at J, with 20 bases in the middle. CDR3 length: 14 amino acids. The CDR3 nucleotides are TGCAGCGCCGAGGAATGGGGGCTATCGGAAAAACTGTTTTTT. Protein product: CSAEEWGLSEKLFF.

This chain uses TRBV14 with TRBJ2-7; TRBD1 is a possible D gene (5 bases). Per germline, CDR1 SGHDN and CDR2 FVKESK. This CDR3 has 15 amino acids. V was clipped by 2 bases and J by 2 bases, with 13 bases between them. The CDR3 region has the DNA TGTGCCAGCAGCCAAAGTAGGCGACAGCCCTACGAGCAGTACTTC. Protein product: CASSQSRRQPYEQYF. Drawing the rest from reference TRBV14 and TRBJ2-7, the complete variable domain is EAGVTQFPSHSVIEKGQTVTLRCDPISGHDNLYWYRRVMGKEIKFLLHFVKESKQDESGMPNNRFLAERTGGTYSTLKVQPAELEDSGVYFCASSQSRRQPYEQYFGPGTRLTVT.

The rearrangement links TRBV30 to TRBJ2-1; D is ambiguous. CDR1 is GTSNPN, CDR2 SVGIG, per germline (reference sequence). Trimming took off 3 bases at V and 4 bases at J, with 4 bases between the two ends. The CDR3 length is 11 residues. The CDR3 is CAWRQYNEQFF. CDR3 nucleotide sequence: TGTGCCTGGAGACAGTACAATGAGCAGTTCTTC.

The chain uses TRBV5-4 and TRBJ2-5; D is undetermined. Germline CDR1 is SGHNT and CDR2 is YYREEE (reference sequence). Trimming cost V 0 bases and J 5 bases, with 11 bases left between them. There are 14 residues in the CDR3. Here the CDR3 DNA reads TGTGCCAGCAGCTTGGGAGGATATTGGGAGACCCAGTACTTC. The encoded protein is CASSLGGYWETQYF.

The J gene is TRBJ2-7, the V gene TRBV6-5; tentatively, D is TRBD2 (5 bases). The CDR3 has 11 residues. CDR1 MNHEY and CDR2 SVGAGI come from the germline V gene. Trimming took 7 bases from V and 5 from J, leaving 9 bases between them. CDR3: CASIYGDEQYF. In nucleotides, the CDR3 is TGTGCCAGCATCTACGGGGACGAGCAGTACTTC.

J is TRBJ2-2 and V is TRBV10-3, with 7 bases aligning to TRBD2. Germline assignment: CDR1 ENHRY and CDR2 SYGVKD. Trimming at V came to 9 bases and at J to 0 bases, leaving 10 bases not matched to a gene. CDR3 length equals 16 residues. CDR3 nucleotide sequence: TGTGCCATTCAACGAGGACTAGTCTCGAACACCGGGGAGCTGTTTTTT. Protein product: CAIQRGLVSNTGELFF.

In this sample, this clone turned up a few times. V and J are TRBV10-1 and TRBJ2-1; D may be TRBD1 (5 bases). V was pared by 6 bases and J by 13 bases, with 19 bases between. The CDR3 sequence is 13 residues long. Germline V gives CDR1 WNHNN, CDR2 SYGVQD (reference sequence). The chain's CDR3 is CASSGPGIGEQFF. CDR3 nucleotides: TGCGCCAGCAGCGGGCCAGGGATAGGAGAACAGTTCTTC.

J is TRBJ2-3 and V is TRBV4-1; 10 bases are a match to TRBD1. This CDR3 is built from 15 residues. Germline CDR1 reads MGHRA; CDR2 reads YSYEKL. V trimming: 4 bases; J trimming: 4 bases; junction bases outside the gene matches: 5. CDR3 residues: CASSPGQGVADTQYF. CDR3 DNA sequence: TGCGCCAGCAGCCCAGGACAGGGGGTGGCAGATACGCAGTATTTT.

The rearrangement links TRBV24-1 to TRBJ1-1; 9 nucleotides align to TRBD1. The CDR3 length is 13 residues. Germline-derived CDR1 and CDR2 are KGHDR and SFDVKD. Trimming at V came to 11 bases and at J to 7 bases, leaving 10 bases not matched to a gene. CDR3 nucleotide sequence: TGTGCCAGGTGGACAGGGGATTATAATGAAGCTTTCTTT. As protein: CARWTGDYNEAFF.